In its sample, the clone carrying this T cell receptor (beta chain) was seen a few times. The CDR3 loop spans 14 amino acids. Germline-derived CDR1 and CDR2 are SGHDT and YYEEEE. Trimming took off 0 bases at V and 4 bases at J, with 10 bases between the two ends. Under the authors' procedure: Reference gene primer amplification yielded estimated nucleated cell counts. Produced via immunoSEQ multiplex PCR; TCRdb's table is partial and in-frame only. V, J and clone size reflect that table, while D and trimming were determined from the DNA. The table records under 80,000 clones, approximately 80% of them present only once. The data belong to a study of blood T cell repertoires in COVID-19. Study details: Sites in the United States, Italy and Spain provided acute and convalescent COVID-19 samples. Nucleic acid was either cDNA or gDNA, and it came from T cells, B-cell-depleted T cells, or PBMCs.

This receptor was taken from a woman aged 60-70 years with acute or convalescent COVID-19. The sequenced material came from peripheral blood. The V and J genes are TRBV5-6 and TRBJ1-2; possibly TRBD1 for D (5 bases). The DNA of the CDR3 is TGTGCCAGCAGCTTGGCTCAGGGCGGCTATGGCTACACCTTC. It specifies CASSLAQGGYGYTF. The variable domain in full, completed from reference TRBV5-6 and TRBJ1-2, reads DAGVTQSPTHLIKTRGQQVTLRCSPKSGHDTVSWYQQALGQGPQFIFQYYEEEERQRGNFPDRFSGHQFPNYSSELNVNALLLGDSALYLCASSLAQGGYGYTFGSGTRLTVV.